One sample yielded the 18 T cell receptor beta chains listed below, sequenced in a study of T cells after yellow fever vaccination. TCRdb used MiXCR to reprocess the 5' RACE reads, holding one entry per CDR3 protein. This sample yields 150,000 to 200,000 distinct CDR3 sequences, of which approximately 6.2% are seen a single time; under 3% belongs to the top ten. The input for sequencing was CD4+ T cells sorted from PBMCs, taken on the day of the first yellow fever vaccination. All receptors derive from a man aged 18 to 29 who received the YFV17D yellow fever vaccine.

This clonotype was counted many times. This chain uses TRBV5-4 with TRBJ2-1; D is undetermined. Trimming removed 0 bases at V and 5 bases at J, with 6 bases between. Per germline, CDR1 SGHNT and CDR2 YYREEE (reference sequence). The CDR3 has 13 residues. The DNA for the CDR3 is TGTGCCAGCAGCTTGGCGTCGGACAATGAGCAGTTCTTC. This sequence encodes CASSLASDNEQFF.

The chain uses TRBV7-8 and TRBJ1-2, with D maybe TRBD1 (5 bases). The CDR3 length is 12 residues. Looked up from germline, CDR1 is SGHVS and CDR2 is FQNEAQ. Trimming removed 5 bases at V and 8 bases at J, with 12 bases between. The CDR3 region has the DNA TGTGCCAGCAGCAAGGACACTGGGGGCTACACCTTC. It yields the protein CASSKDTGGYTF.

This clonotype was counted at least ten times. The rearrangement uses TRBV5-4 and TRBJ2-1, with D perhaps assigned TRBD1 or TRBD2 (6 bases each). The V end lost 4 bases, the J end lost 1 base, and 12 bases lay between the germline ends. CDR3 length equals 15 residues. The germline V gene encodes CDR1 SGHNT and CDR2 YYREEE (reference sequence). The CDR3 bases are TGTGCCAGCAGCCCAGGAGGGGGGTCCTACAATGAGCAGTTCTTC. Its protein product is CASSPGGGSYNEQFF.

This clonotype was counted between two and nine times. The V call is TRBV4-3, the J call TRBJ2-7; the match to TRBD1 covers 7 bases. CDR1 is LGHNA, CDR2 YSLEER, per germline. CDR3 length: 15 amino acids. V lost 3 bases and J lost 0; bases outside the gene matches: 5. The CDR3 protein is CASSQAGGPSYEQYF. The DNA of the CDR3 is TGCGCCAGCAGCCAGGCAGGGGGACCCTCCTACGAGCAGTACTTC.

This clonotype has only a few counts. The rearrangement links TRBV12-3 or TRBV12-4 to TRBJ2-3; 9 bases are a match to TRBD1. The CDR3 covers 15 residues. After removal of 1 base from V and 6 bases from J, the junction contained 5 bases not matched to a gene. CDR3 coding DNA: TGTGCCAGCAGTTTAGGGACAGGGGTTAGGGATACGCAGTATTTT. It specifies CASSLGTGVRDTQYF.

In its sample, this clonotype was seen many times. The J gene is TRBJ2-7, the V gene TRBV5-5; possible D gene TRBD1, 6 bases. Deletions cut 2 bases from V and 3 bases from J, with 15 bases between. This CDR3 region has 15 residues. CDR1 SGHKS and CDR2 YYEKEE come from the germline V gene (reference sequence). The CDR3 region is CASSFSRDTIYEQYF. In nucleotides, the CDR3 is TGTGCCAGCAGCTTCTCCCGGGACACTATCTACGAGCAGTACTTC.

The rearrangement links TRBV12-3 or TRBV12-4 to TRBJ1-4; tentative D call: TRBD1 (6 bases). V was clipped by 4 bases and J by 0 bases, with 9 bases between them. The CDR3 is 15 amino acids. Here the CDR3 reads CASSSGQTTNEKLFF. The CDR3 region has the DNA TGTGCCAGCAGTTCCGGACAGACAACTAATGAAAAACTGTTTTTT.

This clonotype was counted ten times or more. The V and J genes are TRBV9 and TRBJ2-2, with D possibly matching TRBD2 (5 bases). The CDR3 extends over 16 amino acids. Germline lookup yields CDR1 SGDLS and CDR2 YYNGEE. The V end was cut by 3 bases, the J end by 1 base, with 13 bases between. The CDR3 DNA reads TGTGCCAGCAGCGCGGGAAACAGCGGGAACACCGGGGAGCTGTTTTTT. This encodes CASSAGNSGNTGELFF.

This clonotype has more than one count but fewer than ten. The DNA for the CDR3 is TGTGCCAGCTCAACCGGGCCTCAAGGGTATGGCTACACCTTC. Protein product: CASSTGPQGYGYTF. V is TRBV7-8 and J is TRBJ1-2; D is uncertain. Trimming took off 8 bases at V and 5 bases at J, with 18 bases between the two ends. The germline CDR1 and CDR2 sequences are SGHVS and FQNEAQ. CDR3 length: 14 amino acids. Filled out from reference TRBV7-8 and TRBJ1-2, the complete variable domain reads GAGVSQSPRYKVAKRGQDVALRCDPISGHVSLFWYQQALGQGPEFLTYFQNEAQLDKSGLPSDRFFAERPEGSVSTLKIQRTQQEDSAVYLCASSTGPQGYGYTFGSGTRLTVV.

The sample holds many counts of this clonotype. The chain links TRBV7-8 to TRBJ1-4; maybe TRBD1 (5 bases). Trimming cost V 5 bases and J 0 bases, with 13 bases left between them. Germline-derived CDR1 and CDR2 are SGHVS and FQNEAQ. The CDR3 sequence is 16 residues long. In DNA form, the CDR3 reads TGTGCCAGCAGCACGCAGGGACGAGCAACTAATGAAAAACTGTTTTTT. It is translated as CASSTQGRATNEKLFF.

This clonotype was seen a handful of times. The rearrangement links TRBV12-3 or TRBV12-4 to TRBJ1-1; D gene ambiguous. Trimming cost V 6 bases and J 1 base, with 9 bases left between them. The CDR3 is 13 amino acids. CDR3 loop: CASSAAENTEAFF. The CDR3 nucleotides are TGTGCCAGCAGCGCAGCTGAGAACACTGAAGCTTTCTTT.

This clonotype was detected many times. This chain joins TRBV25-1 and TRBJ2-5; 11 bases agree with TRBD2. The V gene's germline CDR1 is MGHDK and CDR2 SYGVNS. The CDR3 loop spans 15 amino acids. V was pared by 5 bases and J by 9 bases, with 11 bases of the junction left unmatched. The CDR3 DNA is TGTGCCAGCAGTCCACATAGCGGGGGGGTGAAGGCCCAGTACTTC. The encoded protein is CASSPHSGGVKAQYF.

This clonotype has a handful of counts. CDR3 bases: TGTGCCAGCAGTTCTCAAGAACAGGGGATGAACACTGAAGCTTTCTTT. This translates into CASSSQEQGMNTEAFF. This sequence joins TRBV12-3 or TRBV12-4 and TRBJ1-1; 7 bases fit TRBD1. Trimming at V came to 4 bases and at J to 0 bases, leaving 8 bases not matched to a gene. CDR3 size: 16 residues.

V gene TRBV19 combines with J gene TRBJ1-5, with TRBD1 matching over 7 bases. V lost 7 bases, J lost 6 bases, and 12 bases stayed unmatched. This CDR3 spans 15 amino acids. Germline V gene lookup returns CDR1 LNHDA and CDR2 SQIVND (reference sequence). The CDR3 here is CASITSGGVGQPQHF. Written as DNA, the CDR3 is TGTGCCAGTATAACATCAGGGGGAGTAGGTCAGCCCCAGCATTTT.

This clonotype was counted only a few times. The chain uses TRBV9 and TRBJ2-5; TRBD1 aligns across 8 bases. With V trimmed by 2 bases and J by 4 bases, 7 bases remained unmatched. In germline, CDR1 is SGDLS, CDR2 YYNGEE. CDR3 length: 15 residues. CDR3 bases: TGTGCCAGCAGCGTGAGGCCAGGGGGCCGAGAGACCCAGTACTTC. Its translation: CASSVRPGGRETQYF.

Details on this clonotype: This clone may be a read error of a much larger clone one base away. The chain recombines TRBV7-6 with TRBJ2-5, with 8 bases matching TRBD1. CDR1 and CDR2 (germline): SGHVS, FNYEAQ. Trimming took 6 bases from V and 7 from J; bases not matched to a gene: 13. The CDR3 is made up of 15 amino acids. The CDR3 spells CASSPTPGGQGTQYF. Written as DNA, the CDR3 is TGTGCCAGCAGTCCCACTCCAGGGGGCCAGGGGACCCAGTACTTC.

This clonotype was counted at least ten times. The V and J genes are TRBV12-3 or TRBV12-4 and TRBJ1-1, with 10 positions matching TRBD1. V dropped 8 bases and J dropped 4; count of bases not matched to a gene: 10. This CDR3 contains 15 residues. DNA of the CDR3: TGTGCCAGCGGCTGGCCGGGACAGGGGACCACTGAAGCTTTCTTT. It encodes CASGWPGQGTTEAFF.

Many counts were recorded for this clonotype. The chain couples TRBV20-1 to TRBJ2-4; the match to TRBD2 covers 10 bases. The CDR3 covers 14 residues. CDR1 DFQATT and CDR2 SNEGSKA come from the germline V gene (reference sequence). J gave up 6 bases and V 1 base, and 3 bases lay outside the gene matches. CDR3 DNA sequence: TGCAGTGCTAGAGTACGGACTAGCGGAAACATTCAGTACTTC. Its protein product is CSARVRTSGNIQYF.